One and the same sample provided the 2 T cell receptor beta chains below, sequenced in a study of cytomegalovirus exposure and HLA in healthy donors. PCR involved 60 Vbeta and 13 Jbeta primers. Sequencing was performed with immunoSEQ multiplex PCR; in TCRdb, only in-frame clones are kept and a portion is missing. The repertoire holds fewer than 100,000 clones, with about three quarters as singletons. The sequencing sample was made of PBMCs. These receptors came from a man aged 60 to 69 in good health and CMV-seropositive.

The CDR3 region has the DNA TGTGCCAGCAGAGCGGGGGACAGGGGGGCCACCGGGGAGCTGTTTTTT. Protein sequence: CASRAGDRGATGELFF. The chain combines TRBV27 with TRBJ2-2; TRBD1 aligns across 11 bases. The trim removed 6 bases at V and 4 bases at J, leaving 7 bases unmatched. The CDR3 is 16 residues long. Germline lookup yields CDR1 MNHEY and CDR2 SMNVEV (reference sequence).

This chain uses TRBV29-1 with TRBJ1-1; D is perhaps TRBD1 (6 bases). Germline V gene data show CDR1 as SQVTM and CDR2 as ANQGSEA. V was clipped by 5 bases and J by 3 bases, with 10 bases between them. There are 12 residues in the CDR3. This CDR3 is CSVTRQDTEAFF. CDR3 nucleotides: TGCAGCGTTACCCGACAGGACACTGAAGCTTTCTTT.